The 22 T cell receptor beta chains given below trace back to one sample, sequenced in a study of PD-1 blockade in mismatch repair-deficient tumors. Assay used: immunoSEQ multiplex PCR; TCRdb lists only in-frame clones, some missing. This table holds 90,000 to 130,000 clones, 60% to 85% found once. The sequenced sample was peripheral blood, obtained about 60 weeks after starting pembrolizumab. The receptors were gathered from an adult with mismatch repair-deficient cancer.

A single count supports this clone. The rearrangement joins TRBV6-1 to TRBJ1-5; D perhaps matches TRBD1 (5 bases). V lost 4 bases and J 0 bases, leaving 13 bases between the germline ends. Germline-derived CDR1 and CDR2 are MNHNS and SASEGT. This CDR3 is built from 16 residues. The CDR3 DNA is TGTGCCAGCAGTGGAGTAGACAGATCTAGCAATCAGCCCCAGCATTTT. This sequence encodes CASSGVDRSSNQPQHF.

The chain joins TRBV18 to TRBJ2-5, with D unresolved. Per germline, CDR1 KGHSH and CDR2 LQKENI. The CDR3 covers 14 residues. V lost 3 bases, J lost 5 bases, and 13 bases lay in between. This chain's CDR3 is CASSPQAARETQYF. The DNA of the CDR3 is TGTGCCAGCTCACCTCAGGCGGCGCGGGAGACCCAGTACTTC. The full variable domain, in which reference TRBV18 and TRBJ2-5 provide the parts outside the CDR3, is NAGVMQNPRHLVRRRGQEARLRCSPMKGHSHVYWYRQLPEEGLKFMVYLQKENIIDESGMPKERFSAEFPKEGPSILRIQQVVRGDSAAYFCASSPQAARETQYFGPGTRLLVL.

The chain is built from TRBV7-9 and TRBJ2-7; D not resolved. Germline V gene sequence: CDR1 SEHNR, CDR2 FQNEAQ (reference sequence). Trimming cost V 3 bases and J 2 bases, with 11 bases left between them. This CDR3 has 14 residues. The CDR3 loop reads CASSLGSGPYEQYF. DNA of the CDR3: TGTGCCAGCAGCTTGGGGTCGGGCCCCTACGAGCAGTACTTC.

This clone has only one observation. V is TRBV19 and J is TRBJ2-3; D is possibly TRBD1 (6 bases). V lost 6 bases and J 0 bases, leaving 10 bases between the germline ends. Per germline, CDR1 LNHDA and CDR2 SQIVND (reference sequence). The CDR3 length is 14 residues. This chain's CDR3 is CASSGQISTDTQYF. The CDR3 DNA reads TGTGCCAGTAGCGGACAGATTAGCACAGATACGCAGTATTTT.

The genes are TRBV11-3 and TRBJ1-3, with TRBD1 matching 11 bases. The CDR3 has 16 residues. After removal of 5 bases from V and 1 base from J, the junction contained 4 bases not matched to a gene. The germline V gene has CDR1 SGHNT and CDR2 YENEEA. The CDR3 region is CASSRGQGESGNTIYF. The CDR3 bases are TGTGCCAGCAGCAGGGGACAGGGGGAATCTGGAAACACCATATATTTT.

The chain employs TRBV11-3 and TRBJ2-6; D remains unclear. This CDR3 comprises 13 residues. The V end was cut by 1 base, the J end by 7 bases, with 5 bases between. Germline CDR1 and CDR2: SGHNT and YENEEA. The DNA of the CDR3 is TGTGCCAGCAGCTTAGCCGGTGCCAACGTCCTGACTTTC. The encoded protein is CASSLAGANVLTF.

In this sample, this clone turned up a few times. The V call is TRBV7-9, the J call TRBJ2-7; tentative D call: TRBD2 (5 bases). The germline V gene encodes CDR1 SEHNR and CDR2 FQNEAQ (reference sequence). V gave up 5 bases and J gave up 0 bases, with 14 bases separating them. This CDR3 has 15 residues. CDR3 protein: CASSPGSGSSYEQYF. Written as DNA, the CDR3 is TGTGCCAGCAGCCCTGGATCGGGGAGCTCCTACGAGCAGTACTTC.

The chain is built from TRBV19 and TRBJ2-2, with 9 bases lining up with TRBD1. V was clipped by 5 bases and J by 4 bases; unmatched bases: 11. This CDR3 region has 17 residues. Germline V gene lookup returns CDR1 LNHDA and CDR2 SQIVND (reference sequence). The CDR3 region has the DNA TGTGCCAGTAGTCTTCGCCTGGACAGGGGAAGCACCGGGGAGCTGTTTTTT. It translates to CASSLRLDRGSTGELFF.

This chain connects TRBV7-3 to TRBJ1-1; 10 bases map to TRBD1. Losses at the gene ends were 5 bases for V and 6 bases for J; bases not matched to a gene: 3. This CDR3 comprises 13 residues. CDR1 is SGHTA and CDR2 is FQGTGA in the germline V gene. The CDR3 DNA reads TGTGCCAGCAGCCACGGACAGGGGGCTGAAGCTTTCTTT. As protein: CASSHGQGAEAFF. The full variable domain, rest sourced from reference TRBV7-3 and TRBJ1-1, is GAGVSQTPSNKVTEKGKYVELRCDPISGHTALYWYRQSLGQGPEFLIYFQGTGAADDSGLPNDRFFAVRPEGSVSTLKIQRTERGDSAVYLCASSHGQGAEAFFGQGTRLTVV.

A single count supports this clone. This rearrangement joins TRBV27 to TRBJ2-3; possibly TRBD1 for D (6 bases). The germline gives CDR1 MNHEY, CDR2 SMNVEV (reference sequence). This CDR3 contains 16 residues. V gave up 5 bases and J gave up 0 bases, with 15 bases separating them. CDR3 DNA: TGTGCCAGCAGTCTCAGACAGGCCACTAGCACAGATACGCAGTATTTT. Translating gives CASSLRQATSTDTQYF.

CDR3 in amino acids: CASKWYRASEQYF. CDR3 nucleotide sequence: TGTGCCAGCAAGTGGTACAGGGCTAGCGAGCAGTACTTC. V gene TRBV6-6 combines with J gene TRBJ2-7; D is possibly TRBD1 (6 bases). This CDR3 is 13 amino acids long. Germline lookup yields CDR1 MNHNY and CDR2 SVGAGI (reference sequence). V was cut by 7 bases and J by 6 bases, with 16 bases left in between.

The rearrangement links TRBV15 to TRBJ1-2; tentative D call: TRBD1 (5 bases). The CDR3 consists of 15 residues. V shed 3 bases and J shed 8 bases, with 19 bases lying between them. Germline CDR1 LNHNV, CDR2 YYDKDF (reference sequence). The DNA of the CDR3 is TGTGCCACCAGCAGTGATATAACAACAGGCTCGGGCTACACCTTC. Protein: CATSSDITTGSGYTF.

The genes are TRBV19 and TRBJ2-7; D perhaps matches TRBD1 (6 bases). Looked up from germline, CDR1 is LNHDA and CDR2 is SQIVND (reference sequence). CDR3 length equals 16 residues. V lost 3 bases and J lost 2, with 17 bases in between. The CDR3 DNA follows: TGTGCCAGTAGTATTTTCGAAGGGGGTTCGGCCTACGAGCAGTACTTC. Translation: CASSIFEGGSAYEQYF.

The CDR3 sequence: CASSTGTSGDFEQYF. The CDR3 bases are TGCGCCAGCAGCACTGGGACTAGCGGAGACTTCGAGCAGTACTTC. The chain couples TRBV5-1 to TRBJ2-7; 11 bases are shared with TRBD2. V dropped 4 bases and J dropped 6; count of bases not matched to a gene: 9. There are 15 residues in the CDR3. Germline-derived CDR1 and CDR2 are SGHRS and YFSETQ.

CDR3 sequence reads: CASSLDRGSYEQYF. The CDR3 bases are TGTGCCAGCAGCCTCGACAGGGGGTCCTACGAGCAGTACTTC. The chain carries TRBV6-5 and TRBJ2-7, with 9 bases aligning to TRBD1. Germline V gene data show CDR1 as MNHEY and CDR2 as SVGAGI. There are 14 residues in the CDR3. Trimming at V came to 6 bases and at J to 1 base, leaving 4 bases not matched to a gene.

Only one count was recorded for this clone. The chain couples TRBV4-1 to TRBJ2-1; perhaps TRBD2 as D (6 bases). The CDR3 runs to 16 residues. Germline CDR1 and CDR2: MGHRA and YSYEKL. Deletions cut 0 bases from V and 5 bases from J, with 14 bases between. CDR3: CASSQEPGLPDNEQFF. The DNA for the CDR3 is TGCGCCAGCAGCCAAGAACCGGGACTGCCTGACAATGAGCAGTTCTTC.

The rearrangement joins TRBV19 to TRBJ2-1; 11 nucleotides agree with TRBD2. The CDR3 totals 15 residues. CDR1 and CDR2 from the germline V gene are LNHDA and SQIVND (reference sequence). V shed 5 bases and J 7 bases; nucleotides not matched to a gene: 7. CDR3 coding DNA: TGTGCCAGTAGTGTCCCGGGACTAGCGGCAAATGAGCAGTTCTTC. This translates into CASSVPGLAANEQFF.

The chain is built from TRBV5-1 and TRBJ2-7; D may correspond to TRBD1 or TRBD2 (5 bases each). CDR1 and CDR2 (germline): SGHRS, YFSETQ. CDR3 length: 13 amino acids. Trimming removed 8 bases from V and 3 bases from J, with 15 bases in between. DNA for the CDR3: TGCGCCAGTTCCGGGACGAACTACTACGAGCAGTACTTC. Its translation: CASSGTNYYEQYF.

The chain employs TRBV14 and TRBJ1-2, with D unclear. CDR1 is SGHDN and CDR2 is FVKESK in the germline V gene. Trimming cost V 4 bases and J 6 bases, with 15 bases left between them. The CDR3 sequence is 14 residues long. CDR3: CASSPGLFGHGYTF. In nucleotides, the CDR3 is TGTGCCAGCAGCCCTGGACTCTTCGGCCATGGCTACACCTTC.

The genes are TRBV28 and TRBJ2-5; D gene uncertain. The CDR3 spans 11 residues. V was pared by 6 bases and J by 2 bases, with 4 bases between. Germline V CDR1 and CDR2: MDHEN, SYDVKM. Written as DNA, the CDR3 is TGTGCCAGCAGCACACAAGAGACCCAGTACTTC. It is translated as CASSTQETQYF. Complete variable domain (other parts from reference TRBV28 and TRBJ2-5): DVKVTQSSRYLVKRTGEKVFLECVQDMDHENMFWYRQDPGLGLRLIYFSYDVKMKEKGDIPEGYSVSREKKERFSLILESASTNQTSMYLCASSTQETQYFGPGTRLLVL.

The chain recombines TRBV15 with TRBJ1-1; D possibly corresponds to TRBD1 (5 bases). V was clipped by 7 bases and J by 5 bases, with 17 bases between them. This CDR3 is built from 14 residues. Germline V gene lookup returns CDR1 LNHNV and CDR2 YYDKDF (reference sequence). The CDR3 DNA is TGTGCCACCAATGACGGTCCCTGGGGGACTGAAGCTTTCTTT. Its protein product is CATNDGPWGTEAFF.

V usage is TRBV19 and J usage is TRBJ2-1; 10 nucleotides line up with TRBD2. Germline CDR1 LNHDA, CDR2 SQIVND (reference sequence). Trimming at V came to 7 bases and at J to 4 bases, leaving 7 bases not matched to a gene. The CDR3 has 15 amino acids. CDR3 nucleotides: TGTGCCAGTAACGCCGGGACTAGCGATTACAATGAGCAGTTCTTC. Its translation is CASNAGTSDYNEQFF.